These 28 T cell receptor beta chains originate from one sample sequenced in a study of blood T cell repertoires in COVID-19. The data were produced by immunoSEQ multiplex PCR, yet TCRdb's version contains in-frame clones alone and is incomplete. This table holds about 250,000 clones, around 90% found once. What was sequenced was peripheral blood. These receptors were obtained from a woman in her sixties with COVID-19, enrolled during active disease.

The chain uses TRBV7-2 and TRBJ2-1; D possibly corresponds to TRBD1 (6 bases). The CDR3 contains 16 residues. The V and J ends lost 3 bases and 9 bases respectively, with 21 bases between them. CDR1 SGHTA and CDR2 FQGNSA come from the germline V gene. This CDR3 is CASSFGHSGVRGEQFF. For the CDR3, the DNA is TGTGCCAGCAGCTTTGGGCATTCAGGGGTGAGGGGTGAGCAGTTCTTC.

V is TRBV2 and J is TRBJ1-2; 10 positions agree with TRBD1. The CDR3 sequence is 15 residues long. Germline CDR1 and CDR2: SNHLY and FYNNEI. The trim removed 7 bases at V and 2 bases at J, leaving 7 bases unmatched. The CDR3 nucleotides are TGTGCCAGCATGACTCCGGGACAGGGGAACTATGGCTACACCTTC. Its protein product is CASMTPGQGNYGYTF.

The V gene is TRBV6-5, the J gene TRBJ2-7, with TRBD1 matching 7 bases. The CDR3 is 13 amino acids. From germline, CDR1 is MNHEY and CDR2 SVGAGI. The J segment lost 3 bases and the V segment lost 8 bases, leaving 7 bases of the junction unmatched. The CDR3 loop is CASASHRGYEQYF. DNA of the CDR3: TGTGCCAGCGCCTCACACAGGGGCTACGAGCAGTACTTC.

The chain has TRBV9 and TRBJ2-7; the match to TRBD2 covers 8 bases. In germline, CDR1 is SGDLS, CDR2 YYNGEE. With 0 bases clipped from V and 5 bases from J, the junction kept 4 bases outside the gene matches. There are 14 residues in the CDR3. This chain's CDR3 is CASSVERGFNEQYF. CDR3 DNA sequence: TGTGCCAGCAGCGTAGAGCGGGGGTTCAACGAGCAGTACTTC. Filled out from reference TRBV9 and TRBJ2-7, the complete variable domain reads DSGVTQTPKHLITATGQRVTLRCSPRSGDLSVYWYQQSLDQGLQFLIQYYNGEERAKGNILERFSAQQFPDLHSELNLSSLELGDSALYFCASSVERGFNEQYFGPGTRLTVT.

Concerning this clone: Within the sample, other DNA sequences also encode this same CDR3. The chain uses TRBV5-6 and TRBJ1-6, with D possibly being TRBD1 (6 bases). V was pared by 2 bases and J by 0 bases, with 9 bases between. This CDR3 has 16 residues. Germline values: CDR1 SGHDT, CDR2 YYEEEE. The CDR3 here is CASSLRGSSYNSPLHF. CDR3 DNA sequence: TGTGCCAGCAGCTTAAGGGGGAGCTCCTATAATTCACCCCTCCACTTT.

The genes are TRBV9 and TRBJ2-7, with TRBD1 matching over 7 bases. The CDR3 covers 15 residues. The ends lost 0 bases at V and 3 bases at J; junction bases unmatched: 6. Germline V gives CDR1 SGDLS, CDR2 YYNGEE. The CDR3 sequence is CASSVDGTEVYEQYF. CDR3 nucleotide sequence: TGTGCCAGCAGCGTAGATGGGACAGAGGTCTACGAGCAGTACTTC.

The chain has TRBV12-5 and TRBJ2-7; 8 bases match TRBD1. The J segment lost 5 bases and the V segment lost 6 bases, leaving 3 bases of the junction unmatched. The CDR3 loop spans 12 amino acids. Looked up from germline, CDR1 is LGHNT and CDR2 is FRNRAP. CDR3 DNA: TGTGCTAGTGGCAACAGGGGGAACGAGCAGTACTTC. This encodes CASGNRGNEQYF.

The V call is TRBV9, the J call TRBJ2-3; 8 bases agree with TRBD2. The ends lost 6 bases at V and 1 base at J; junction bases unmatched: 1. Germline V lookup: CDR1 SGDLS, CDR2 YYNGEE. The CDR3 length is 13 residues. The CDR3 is CASKAGGTDTQYF. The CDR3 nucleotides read TGTGCCAGCAAAGCGGGGGGCACAGATACGCAGTATTTT.

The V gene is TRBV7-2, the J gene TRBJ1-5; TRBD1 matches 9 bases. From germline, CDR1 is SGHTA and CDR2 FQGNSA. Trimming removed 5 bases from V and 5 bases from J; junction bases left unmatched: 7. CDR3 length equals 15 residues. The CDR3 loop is CASSPITGGYQPQHF. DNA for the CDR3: TGTGCCAGCAGCCCTATTACAGGGGGCTATCAGCCCCAGCATTTT.

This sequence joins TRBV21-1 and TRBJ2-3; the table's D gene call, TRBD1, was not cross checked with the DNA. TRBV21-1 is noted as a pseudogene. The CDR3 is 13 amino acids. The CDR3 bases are TGTGCCAGCAGCAACGGCAGGGGGGATACGCAGTATTTT. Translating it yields CASSNGRGDTQYF.

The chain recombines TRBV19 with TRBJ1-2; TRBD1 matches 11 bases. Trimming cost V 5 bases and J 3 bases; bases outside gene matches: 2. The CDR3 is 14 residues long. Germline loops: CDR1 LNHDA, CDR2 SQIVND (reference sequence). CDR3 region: CASSAGQGDYGYTF. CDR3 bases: TGTGCCAGTAGTGCGGGACAGGGGGACTATGGCTACACCTTC.

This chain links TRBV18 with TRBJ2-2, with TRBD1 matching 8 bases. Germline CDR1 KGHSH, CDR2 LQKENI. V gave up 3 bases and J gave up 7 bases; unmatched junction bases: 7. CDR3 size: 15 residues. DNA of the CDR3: TGTGCCAGCTCACCGGCCGACAGGGGCAACGGGGAGCTGTTTTTT. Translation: CASSPADRGNGELFF.

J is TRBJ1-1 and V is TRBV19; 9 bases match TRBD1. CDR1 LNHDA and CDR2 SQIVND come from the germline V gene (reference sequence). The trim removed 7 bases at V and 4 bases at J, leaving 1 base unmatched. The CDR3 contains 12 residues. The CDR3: CASMTGGTEAFF. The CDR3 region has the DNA TGTGCCAGTATGACAGGGGGCACTGAAGCTTTCTTT.

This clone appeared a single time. CDR3 DNA sequence: TGCAGCGTTGAACTATCGGGTAACACTGAAGCTTTCTTT. It specifies CSVELSGNTEAFF. The J gene is TRBJ1-1, the V gene TRBV29-1; unclear D gene. Trimming stripped 2 bases from V and 2 bases from J, with 9 bases between. CDR1 and CDR2 (germline): SQVTM, ANQGSEA. This CDR3 spans 13 amino acids.

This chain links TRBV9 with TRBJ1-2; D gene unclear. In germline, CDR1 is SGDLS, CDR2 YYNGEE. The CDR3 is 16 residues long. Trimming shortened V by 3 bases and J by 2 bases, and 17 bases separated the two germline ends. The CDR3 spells CASSAGRAVGNYGYTF. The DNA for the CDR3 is TGTGCCAGCAGCGCTGGGCGGGCCGTAGGGAACTATGGCTACACCTTC.

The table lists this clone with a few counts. This CDR3 reads CASSLAVGQSNSPLHF. For the CDR3, the DNA is TGCGCCAGCAGCTTGGCCGTCGGACAGAGTAATTCACCCCTCCACTTT. The gene calls are TRBV5-1 and TRBJ1-6; perhaps TRBD1 as D (6 bases). The CDR3 consists of 16 residues. V dropped 0 bases and J dropped 6 bases, with 13 bases sitting between them. Per germline, CDR1 SGHRS and CDR2 YFSETQ.

The CDR3 loop is CASSPHWTGGNEKLFF. In DNA, the CDR3 is TGTGCCAGCAGCCCCCACTGGACAGGGGGTAATGAAAAACTGTTTTTT. This sequence joins TRBV7-6 and TRBJ1-4; 10 bases align to TRBD1. V lost 5 bases and J lost 4; bases outside the gene matches: 7. CDR1 and CDR2 from the germline V gene are SGHVS and FNYEAQ. The CDR3 has 16 residues.

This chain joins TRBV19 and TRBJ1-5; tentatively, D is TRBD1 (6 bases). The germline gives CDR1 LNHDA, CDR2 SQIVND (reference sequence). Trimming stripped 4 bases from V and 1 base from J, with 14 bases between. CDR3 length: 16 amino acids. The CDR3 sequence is CASSKTQGVSNQPQHF. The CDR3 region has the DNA TGTGCCAGTAGTAAAACACAGGGTGTCAGCAATCAGCCCCAGCATTTT.

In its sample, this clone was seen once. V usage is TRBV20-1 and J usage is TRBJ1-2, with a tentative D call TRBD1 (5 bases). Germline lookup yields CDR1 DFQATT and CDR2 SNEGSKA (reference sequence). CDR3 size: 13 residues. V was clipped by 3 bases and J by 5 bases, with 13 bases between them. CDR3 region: CSASRGEVYGYTF. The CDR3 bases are TGCAGTGCTAGTAGGGGCGAAGTGTATGGCTACACCTTC.

The DNA of the CDR3 is TGCGCCAGCAGCTTGGCCAGGCTAGCGGGGAACGGGGATGAGCAGTTCTTC. Translation: CASSLARLAGNGDEQFF. The chain combines TRBV5-1 with TRBJ2-1, with TRBD2 matching 9 bases. J lost 8 bases, V lost 0 bases, and 12 bases had no gene match. The germline V gene encodes CDR1 SGHRS and CDR2 YFSETQ. The CDR3 spans 17 residues.

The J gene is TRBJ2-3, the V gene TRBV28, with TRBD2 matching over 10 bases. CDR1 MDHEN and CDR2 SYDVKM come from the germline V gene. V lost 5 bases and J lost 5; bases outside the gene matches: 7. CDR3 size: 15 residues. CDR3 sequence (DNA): TGTGCCAGCAGTCACAAGCGGGGGGGAGTAGATACGCAGTATTTT. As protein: CASSHKRGGVDTQYF.

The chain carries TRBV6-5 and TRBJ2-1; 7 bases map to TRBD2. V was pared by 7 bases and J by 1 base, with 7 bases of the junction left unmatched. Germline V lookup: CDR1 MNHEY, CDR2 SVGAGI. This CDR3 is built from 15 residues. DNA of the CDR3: TGTGCCAGCACCCAGCGGGGAAGTTCCTACAATGAGCAGTTCTTC. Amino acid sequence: CASTQRGSSYNEQFF.

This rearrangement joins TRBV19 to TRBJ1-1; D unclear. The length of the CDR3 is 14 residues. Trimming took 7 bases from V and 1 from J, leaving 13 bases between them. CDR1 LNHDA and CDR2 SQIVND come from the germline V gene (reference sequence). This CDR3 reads CASTLRRGNTEAFF. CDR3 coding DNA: TGTGCCAGTACCCTGAGACGGGGGAACACTGAAGCTTTCTTT. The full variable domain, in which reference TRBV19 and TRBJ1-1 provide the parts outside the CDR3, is DGGITQSPKYLFRKEGQNVTLSCEQNLNHDAMYWYRQDPGQGLRLIYYSQIVNDFQKGDIAEGYSVSREKKESFPLTVTSAQKNPTAFYLCASTLRRGNTEAFFGQGTRLTVV.

CDR3 loop: CASSLDLRGTNYGYTF. CDR3 nucleotides: TGTGCCAGCAGCTTAGATCTCAGGGGAACTAACTATGGCTACACCTTC. V usage is TRBV7-2 and J usage is TRBJ1-2; weak D call: TRBD1 (6 bases). The germline V gene has CDR1 SGHTA and CDR2 FQGNSA. V lost 1 base, J lost 0 bases, and 12 bases lay in between. There are 16 residues in the CDR3.

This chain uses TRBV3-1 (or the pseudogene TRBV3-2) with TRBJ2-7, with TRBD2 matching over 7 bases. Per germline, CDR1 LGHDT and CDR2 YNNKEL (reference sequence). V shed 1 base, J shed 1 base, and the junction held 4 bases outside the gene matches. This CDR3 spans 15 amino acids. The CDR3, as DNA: TGTGCCAGCAGCCAAGGGCGCGGGGGATCCTACGAGCAGTACTTC. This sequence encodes CASSQGRGGSYEQYF.

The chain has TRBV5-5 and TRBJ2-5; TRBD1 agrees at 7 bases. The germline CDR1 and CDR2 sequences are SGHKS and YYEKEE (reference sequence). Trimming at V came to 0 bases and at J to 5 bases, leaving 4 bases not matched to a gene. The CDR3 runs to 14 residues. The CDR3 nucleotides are TGTGCCAGCAGCTTGGGACAGGGCTCCGAGACCCAGTACTTC. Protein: CASSLGQGSETQYF. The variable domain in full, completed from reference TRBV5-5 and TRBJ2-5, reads DAGVTQSPTHLIKTRGQQVTLRCSPISGHKSVSWYQQVLGQGPQFIFQYYEKEERGRGNFPDRFSARQFPNYSSELNVNALLLGDSALYLCASSLGQGSETQYFGPGTRLLVL.

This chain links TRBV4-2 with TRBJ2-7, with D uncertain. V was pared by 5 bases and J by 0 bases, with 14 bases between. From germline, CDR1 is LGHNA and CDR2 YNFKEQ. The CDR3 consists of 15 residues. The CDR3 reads CASSYKHTASYEQYF. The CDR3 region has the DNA TGTGCCAGCAGCTACAAACATACAGCCTCCTACGAGCAGTACTTC.

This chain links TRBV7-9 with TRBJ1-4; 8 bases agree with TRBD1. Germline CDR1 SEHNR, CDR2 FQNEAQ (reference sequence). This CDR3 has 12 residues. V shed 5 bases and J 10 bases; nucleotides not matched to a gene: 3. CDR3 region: CASSTGQGKLFF. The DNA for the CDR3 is TGTGCCAGCAGCACTGGACAGGGAAAACTGTTTTTT.